This is a list of T cell receptor beta chains from one sample in a study of OX40 agonist ivuxolimab in advanced cancers. The table came from immunoSEQ multiplex PCR; TCRdb's copy has only in-frame clones and leaves some out. The sample yields roughly 70,000 clones, 87% seen once. The input for sequencing was CD4+ or CD8+ T cells sorted from blood, taken in a trial of the OX40 agonist ivuxolimab. Receptor source: an adult with an advanced solid tumor such as melanoma, head and neck, liver or kidney cancer. Both conserved end residues are part of each CDR3. The D gene is left open where the match is weak. Rows give clone size only sometimes, using once, few, many, or a class for an expanded clone.

>-|TRBJ1-5|TRBV6-1|12|-
CATTGPNQPQHF
TGTGCCACCACAGGGCCCAATCAGCCCCAGCATTTT
>TRBD1|TRBJ2-7|TRBV6-5|15|-
CASSYPGRGTYEQYF
TGTGCCAGCAGTTACCCGGGCAGGGGGACCTACGAGCAGTACTTC
>TRBD2|TRBJ2-1|TRBV9|14|-
CASSVSGALNEQFF
TGTGCCAGCAGCGTGAGCGGGGCGTTAAATGAGCAGTTCTTC
>-|TRBJ1-4|TRBV6-5|15|-
CASSYHPGLNEKLFF
TGTGCCAGCAGCTACCATCCAGGGCTGAATGAAAAACTGTTTTTT
>-|TRBJ2-2|TRBV28|14|-
CATSNRGGTGELFF
TGTGCCACCTCTAACCGGGGAGGCACCGGGGAGCTGTTTTTT
>-|TRBJ1-1|TRBV7-2|14|-
CASSLRTGNTEAFF
TGTGCCAGCAGCTTAAGAACAGGGAACACTGAAGCTTTCTTT
>TRBD1|TRBJ1-4|TRBV27|14|few
CASSNRDRIGKLFF
TGTGCCAGCAGTAACCGGGACAGGATTGGAAAACTGTTTTTT
>-|TRBJ1-3|TRBV6-5|13|-
CASRGTNGNTIYF
TGTGCCAGCCGCGGGACAAATGGAAACACCATATATTTT
>-|TRBJ2-7|TRBV11-1|17|-
CASSQAKSGRISYEQYF
TGTGCCAGCAGCCAAGCGAAAAGCGGGCGGATCTCCTACGAGCAGTACTTC
>TRBD1|TRBJ1-6|TRBV7-9|15|few
CASSLGTGTGSPLHF
TGTGCCAGCAGCCTGGGGACAGGGACCGGTTCACCCCTCCACTTT
>-|TRBJ2-2|TRBV7-3|15|few
CASSPTRVNTGELFF
TGTGCCAGCAGCCCAACACGGGTTAACACCGGGGAGCTGTTTTTT
>TRBD1|TRBJ1-1|TRBV5-1|16|once
CASRGQGAVMNTEAFF
TGCGCCAGCAGGGGACAGGGGGCCGTTATGAACACTGAAGCTTTCTTT
>TRBD1|TRBJ1-5|TRBV5-6|14|-
CASSKDRGDQPQHF
TGTGCCAGCAGCAAGGACAGGGGGGATCAGCCCCAGCATTTT
>-|TRBJ2-1|TRBV5-1|11|few
CASSLESEQFF
TGCGCCAGCAGCTTGGAAAGTGAGCAGTTCTTC
>-|TRBJ2-2|TRBV6-5|14|-
CASSYRRITGELFF
TGTGCCAGCAGTTACCGGCGGATCACCGGGGAGCTGTTTTTT
>TRBD2|TRBJ2-7|TRBV6-5|14|-
CASSYGGTSYEQYF
TGTGCCAGCAGTTACGGAGGGACTAGCTACGAGCAGTACTTC
>-|TRBJ2-3|TRBV5-1|13|once
CASSLGPADTQYF
TGCGCCAGCAGCTTGGGACCCGCAGATACGCAGTATTTT
>TRBD2|TRBJ2-1|TRBV27|17|-
CASSQTGSSGSYNEQFF
TGTGCCAGCAGCCAAACAGGGTCTAGCGGGAGCTACAATGAGCAGTTCTTC
>TRBD2|TRBJ2-7|TRBV4-3|18|-
CASSHRLSSGRGTYEQYF
TGCGCCAGCAGCCACCGTCTCTCTAGCGGGAGAGGTACCTACGAGCAGTACTTC
>-|TRBJ2-2|TRBV7-3|16|-
CASSSLGGTTAGELFF
TGTGCCAGCAGCTCCCTAGGTGGGACAACAGCCGGGGAGCTGTTTTTT
>TRBD2|TRBJ2-2|TRBV25-1|15|-
CASRASGSNTGELFF
TGTGCCAGCAGAGCTAGCGGATCGAACACCGGGGAGCTGTTTTTT
>TRBD2|TRBJ2-2|TRBV10-3|16|-
CAIGLTSGATGGELFF
TGTGCCATCGGATTGACTAGCGGGGCAACAGGGGGGGAGCTGTTTTTT
>TRBD1|TRBJ2-7|TRBV2|15|-
CASSGQGLISYEQYF
TGTGCCAGCAGTGGACAGGGCCTAATCTCCTACGAGCAGTACTTC
>-|TRBJ2-7|TRBV28|13|-
CATFGVRDYEQYF
TGTGCCACCTTTGGAGTTCGGGACTACGAGCAGTACTTC
>-|TRBJ2-7|TRBV6-5|12|-
CASGTTGLEQYF
TGTGCCAGCGGGACGACAGGCCTCGAGCAGTACTTC
>TRBD2|TRBJ2-7|TRBV7-9|16|once
CASSRLTLAGGYEQYF
TGTGCCAGCAGCCGGCTGACGCTAGCGGGAGGGTACGAGCAGTACTTC
>-|TRBJ2-7|TRBV2|13|-
CASTGEIRYEQYF
TGTGCCAGCACAGGAGAGATACGCTACGAGCAGTACTTC
>-|TRBJ1-1|TRBV28|12|-
CASSETGTEAFF
TGTGCCAGCAGTGAAACGGGAACTGAAGCTTTCTTT
>TRBD2|TRBJ2-2|TRBV19|16|-
CASIRLAGGRTGELFF
TGTGCCAGTATTAGGCTAGCGGGAGGCCGCACCGGGGAGCTGTTTTTT
>-|TRBJ2-5|TRBV9|13|medium-sized
CASSVGQQETQYF
TGTGCCAGCAGCGTAGGACAGCAAGAGACCCAGTACTTC
>TRBD1|TRBJ2-3|TRBV7-2|14|-
CASSLDRGTDTQYF
TGTGCCAGCAGCTTAGACAGGGGTACAGATACGCAGTATTTT
>-|TRBJ1-1|TRBV7-9|15|few
CASTQEGVRGTEAFF
TGTGCCAGCACCCAAGAGGGCGTAAGAGGCACTGAAGCTTTCTTT
>-|TRBJ2-3|TRBV7-6|16|-
CASSLVQGMSSDTQYF
TGTGCCAGCAGCTTAGTTCAGGGGATGAGCTCAGATACGCAGTATTTT
>-|TRBJ2-6|TRBV30|14|-
CAWTSTSGANVLTF
TGTGCCTGGACCTCTACCTCTGGGGCCAACGTCCTGACTTTC
>TRBD2|TRBJ2-1|TRBV19|17|-
CASSLRTLAGSGNEQFF
TGTGCCAGTAGTCTCCGCACACTAGCGGGGTCTGGAAATGAGCAGTTCTTC
>TRBD1|TRBJ1-4|TRBV6-1|12|-
CATGTGEGKLFF
TGTGCCACCGGGACAGGGGAAGGAAAACTGTTTTTT
>TRBD1|TRBJ1-1|TRBV28|15|-
CASSPGTGMNTEAFF
TGTGCCAGCAGTCCGGGGACAGGGATGAACACTGAAGCTTTCTTT